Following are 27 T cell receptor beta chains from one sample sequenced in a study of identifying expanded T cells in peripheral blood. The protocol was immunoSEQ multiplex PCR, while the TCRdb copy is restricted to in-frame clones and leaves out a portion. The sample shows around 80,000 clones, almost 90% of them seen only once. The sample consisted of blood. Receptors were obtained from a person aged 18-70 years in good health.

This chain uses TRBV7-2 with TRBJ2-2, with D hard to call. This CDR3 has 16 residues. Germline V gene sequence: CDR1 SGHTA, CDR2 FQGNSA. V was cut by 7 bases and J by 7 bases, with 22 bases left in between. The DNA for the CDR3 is TGTGCCAGCACCACGAGAACTCTTAGGGCAGGCGGGGAGCTGTTTTTT. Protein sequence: CASTTRTLRAGGELFF. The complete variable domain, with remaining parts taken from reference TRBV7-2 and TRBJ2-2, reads GAGVSQSPSNKVTEKGKDVELRCDPISGHTALYWYRQSLGQGLEFLIYFQGNSAPDKSGLPSDRFSAERTGGSVSTLTIQRTQQEDSAVYLCASTTRTLRAGGELFFGEGSRLTVL.

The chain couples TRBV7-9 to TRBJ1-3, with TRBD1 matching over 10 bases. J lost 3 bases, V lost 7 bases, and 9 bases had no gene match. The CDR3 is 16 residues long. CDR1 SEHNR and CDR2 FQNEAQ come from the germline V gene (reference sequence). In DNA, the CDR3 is TGTGCCAGCACGGCAACCGGGACAGGGGATGGAAACACCATATATTTT. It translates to CASTATGTGDGNTIYF.

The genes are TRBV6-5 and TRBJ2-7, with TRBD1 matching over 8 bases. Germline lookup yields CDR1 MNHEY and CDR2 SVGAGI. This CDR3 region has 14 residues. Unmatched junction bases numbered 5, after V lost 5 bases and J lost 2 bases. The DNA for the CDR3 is TGTGCCAGCAGTAACAGGGGGTCTACCTACGAGCAGTACTTC. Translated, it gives CASSNRGSTYEQYF.

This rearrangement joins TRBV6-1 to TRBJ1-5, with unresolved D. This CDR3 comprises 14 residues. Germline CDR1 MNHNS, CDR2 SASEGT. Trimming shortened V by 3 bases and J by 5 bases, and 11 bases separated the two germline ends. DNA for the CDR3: TGTGCCAGCAGTGATGCAGGCATGGATCAGCCCCAGCATTTT. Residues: CASSDAGMDQPQHF.

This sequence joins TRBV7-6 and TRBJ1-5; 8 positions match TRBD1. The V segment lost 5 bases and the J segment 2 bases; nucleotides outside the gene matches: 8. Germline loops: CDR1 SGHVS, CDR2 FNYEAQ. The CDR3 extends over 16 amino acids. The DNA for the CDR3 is TGTGCCAGCAGCCCGGACAGGGCGGTCGGCAATCAGCCCCAGCATTTT. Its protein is CASSPDRAVGNQPQHF.

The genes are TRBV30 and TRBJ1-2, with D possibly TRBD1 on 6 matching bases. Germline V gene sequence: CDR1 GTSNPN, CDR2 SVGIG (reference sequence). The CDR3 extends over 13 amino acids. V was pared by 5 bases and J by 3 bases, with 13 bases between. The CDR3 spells CAWARGFDYGYTF. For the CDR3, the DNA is TGTGCCTGGGCCAGGGGATTCGACTATGGCTACACCTTC.

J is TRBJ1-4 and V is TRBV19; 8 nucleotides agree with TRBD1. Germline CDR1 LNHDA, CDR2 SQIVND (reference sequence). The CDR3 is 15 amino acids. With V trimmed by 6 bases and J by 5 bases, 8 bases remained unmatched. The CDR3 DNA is TGTGCCAGTAGCCCATATACAGGGGGGAATGAAAAACTGTTTTTT. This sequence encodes CASSPYTGGNEKLFF.

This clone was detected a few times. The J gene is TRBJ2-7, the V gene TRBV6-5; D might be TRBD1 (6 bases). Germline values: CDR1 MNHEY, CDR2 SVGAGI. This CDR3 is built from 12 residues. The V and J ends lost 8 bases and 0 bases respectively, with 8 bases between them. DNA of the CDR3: TGTGCCAGCGGACAGAGCTCCTACGAGCAGTACTTC. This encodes CASGQSSYEQYF.

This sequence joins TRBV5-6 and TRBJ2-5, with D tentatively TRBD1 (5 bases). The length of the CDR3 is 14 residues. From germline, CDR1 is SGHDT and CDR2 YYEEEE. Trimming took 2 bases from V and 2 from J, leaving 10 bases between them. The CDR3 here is CASSLTGRQETQYF. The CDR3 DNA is TGTGCCAGCAGCTTAACAGGAAGACAAGAGACCCAGTACTTC.

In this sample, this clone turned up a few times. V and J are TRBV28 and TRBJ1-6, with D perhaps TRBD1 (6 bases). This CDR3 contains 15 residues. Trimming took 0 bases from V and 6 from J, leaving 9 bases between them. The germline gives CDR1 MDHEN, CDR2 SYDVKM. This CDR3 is CASSLWRQVNSPLHF. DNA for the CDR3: TGTGCCAGCAGTTTATGGAGACAGGTTAATTCACCCCTCCACTTT.

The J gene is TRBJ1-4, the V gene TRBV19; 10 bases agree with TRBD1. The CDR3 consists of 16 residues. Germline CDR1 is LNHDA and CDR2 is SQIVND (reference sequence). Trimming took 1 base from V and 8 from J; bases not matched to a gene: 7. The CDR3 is CASSIVPGQGREKLFF. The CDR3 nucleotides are TGTGCCAGTAGTATAGTTCCGGGACAGGGGAGAGAAAAACTGTTTTTT. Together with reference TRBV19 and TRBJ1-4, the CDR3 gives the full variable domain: DGGITQSPKYLFRKEGQNVTLSCEQNLNHDAMYWYRQDPGQGLRLIYYSQIVNDFQKGDIAEGYSVSREKKESFPLTVTSAQKNPTAFYLCASSIVPGQGREKLFFGSGTQLSVL.

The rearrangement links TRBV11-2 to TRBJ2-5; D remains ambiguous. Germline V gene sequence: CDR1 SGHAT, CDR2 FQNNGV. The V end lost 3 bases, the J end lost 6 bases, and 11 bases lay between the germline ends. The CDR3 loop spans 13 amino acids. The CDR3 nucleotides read TGTGCCAGCAGCTTCCAGATTGGAAAGACCCAGTACTTC. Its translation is CASSFQIGKTQYF. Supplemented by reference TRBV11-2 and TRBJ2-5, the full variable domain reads EAGVAQSPRYKIIEKRQSVAFWCNPISGHATLYWYQQILGQGPKLLIQFQNNGVVDDSQLPKDRFSAERLKGVDSTLKIQPAKLEDSAVYLCASSFQIGKTQYFGPGTRLLVL.

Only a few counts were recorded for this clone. The CDR3 region has the DNA TGTGCCATCAGCCCCACGGACAGGGAAAAACTGTTTTTT. Residues: CAISPTDREKLFF. The chain uses TRBV10-3 and TRBJ1-4; 7 nucleotides line up with TRBD1. The CDR3 runs to 13 residues. CDR1 is ENHRY and CDR2 is SYGVKD in the germline V gene. The ends lost 6 bases at V and 8 bases at J; junction bases unmatched: 6.

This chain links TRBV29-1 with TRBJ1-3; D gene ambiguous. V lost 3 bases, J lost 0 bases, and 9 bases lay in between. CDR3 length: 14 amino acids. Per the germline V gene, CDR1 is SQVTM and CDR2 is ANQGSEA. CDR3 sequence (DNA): TGCAGCGTTGATCTAGGTATCTCTGGAAACACCATATATTTT. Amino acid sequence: CSVDLGISGNTIYF.

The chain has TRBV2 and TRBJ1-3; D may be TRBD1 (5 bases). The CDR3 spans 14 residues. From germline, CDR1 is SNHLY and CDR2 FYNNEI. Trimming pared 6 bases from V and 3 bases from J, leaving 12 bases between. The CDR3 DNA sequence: TGTGCCAGCAGACGGGACGCTGGTGGAAACACCATATATTTT. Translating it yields CASRRDAGGNTIYF.

The CDR3 DNA reads as TGTGCCAGCAGCTTGGGGGTATCTGGGGCCAACGTCCTGACTTTC. Amino acids: CASSLGVSGANVLTF. The chain has TRBV5-6 and TRBJ2-6; D gene uncertain. The V end was cut by 0 bases, the J end by 1 base, with 5 bases between. Per the germline V gene, CDR1 is SGHDT and CDR2 is YYEEEE. The CDR3 is 15 amino acids.

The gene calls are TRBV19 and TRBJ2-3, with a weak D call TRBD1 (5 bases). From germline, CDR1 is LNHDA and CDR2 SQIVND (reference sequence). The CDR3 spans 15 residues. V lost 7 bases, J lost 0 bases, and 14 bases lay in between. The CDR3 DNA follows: TGTGCCAGTACCATCGACAGTTATAGCACAGATACGCAGTATTTT. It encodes CASTIDSYSTDTQYF.

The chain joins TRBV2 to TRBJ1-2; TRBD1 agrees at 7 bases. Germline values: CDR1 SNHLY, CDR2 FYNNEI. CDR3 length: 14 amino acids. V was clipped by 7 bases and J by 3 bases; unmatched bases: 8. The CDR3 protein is CASTIQGNYYGYTF. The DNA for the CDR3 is TGTGCCAGCACCATACAGGGGAATTACTATGGCTACACCTTC.

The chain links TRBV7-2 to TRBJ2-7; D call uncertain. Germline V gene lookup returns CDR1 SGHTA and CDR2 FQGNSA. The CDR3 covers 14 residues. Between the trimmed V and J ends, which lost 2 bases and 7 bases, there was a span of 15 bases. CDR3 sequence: CASSLRHGLGEQYF. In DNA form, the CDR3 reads TGTGCCAGCAGCTTAAGACACGGGTTGGGAGAGCAGTACTTC.

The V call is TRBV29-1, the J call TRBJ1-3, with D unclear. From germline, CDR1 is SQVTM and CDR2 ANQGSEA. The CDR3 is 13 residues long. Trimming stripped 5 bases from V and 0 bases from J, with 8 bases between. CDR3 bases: TGCAGCGTTTCACAGAGCTCTGGAAACACCATATATTTT. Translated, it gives CSVSQSSGNTIYF.

The CDR3 loop is CASSLQQGRSYNEQFF. The CDR3 region has the DNA TGTGCCAGCAGCCTGCAACAGGGGCGTTCCTACAATGAGCAGTTCTTC. V usage is TRBV5-6 and J usage is TRBJ2-1; TRBD1 matches at 7 bases. The CDR3 loop spans 16 amino acids. In germline, CDR1 is SGHDT, CDR2 YYEEEE. With 4 bases clipped from V and 1 base from J, the junction kept 8 bases outside the gene matches.

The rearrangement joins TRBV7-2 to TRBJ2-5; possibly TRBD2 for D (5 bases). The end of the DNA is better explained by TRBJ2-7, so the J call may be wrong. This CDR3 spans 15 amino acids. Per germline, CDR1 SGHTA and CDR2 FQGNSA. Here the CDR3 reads CASSLRLIPSYEQYF. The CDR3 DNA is TGTGCCAGCAGCCTTAGACTAATACCAAGCTACGAGCAGTACTTC.

Written as DNA, the CDR3 is TGTGCCAGCAGCTTAGGCAGGGTGAACACTGAAGCTTTCTTT. This gives the protein CASSLGRVNTEAFF. The genes are TRBV7-2 and TRBJ1-1; possible D gene TRBD1, 5 bases. The germline gives CDR1 SGHTA, CDR2 FQGNSA. This CDR3 has 14 amino acids. V lost 1 base, J lost 0 bases, and 6 bases lay in between.

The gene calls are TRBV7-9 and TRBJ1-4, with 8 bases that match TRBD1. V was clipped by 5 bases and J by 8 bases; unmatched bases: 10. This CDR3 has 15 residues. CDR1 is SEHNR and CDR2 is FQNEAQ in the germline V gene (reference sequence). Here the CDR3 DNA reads TGTGCCAGCAGCCGTGACAGGGGAGGGAACGAAAAACTGTTTTTT. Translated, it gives CASSRDRGGNEKLFF.

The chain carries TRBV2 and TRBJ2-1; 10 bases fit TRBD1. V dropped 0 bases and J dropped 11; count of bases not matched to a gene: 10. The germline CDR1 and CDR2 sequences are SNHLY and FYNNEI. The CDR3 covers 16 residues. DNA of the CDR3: TGTGCCAGCAGTGAAGCGCCTGTCCCGGGACAGGGGAAGCAGTTCTTC. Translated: CASSEAPVPGQGKQFF.

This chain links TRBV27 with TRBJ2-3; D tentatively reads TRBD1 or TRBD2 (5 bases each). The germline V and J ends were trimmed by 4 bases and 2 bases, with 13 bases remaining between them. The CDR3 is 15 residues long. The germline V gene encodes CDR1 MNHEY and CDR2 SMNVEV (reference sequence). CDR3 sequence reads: CASSWAPGTTDTQYF. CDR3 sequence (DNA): TGTGCCAGCAGTTGGGCCCCCGGGACCACAGATACGCAGTATTTT.

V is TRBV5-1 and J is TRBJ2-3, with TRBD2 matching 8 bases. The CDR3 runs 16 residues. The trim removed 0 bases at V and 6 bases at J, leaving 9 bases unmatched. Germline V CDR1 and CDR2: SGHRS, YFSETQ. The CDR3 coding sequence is TGCGCCAGCAGCTTGGCCGGCGGGGGGCAGGGGGATACGCAGTATTTT. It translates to CASSLAGGGQGDTQYF.